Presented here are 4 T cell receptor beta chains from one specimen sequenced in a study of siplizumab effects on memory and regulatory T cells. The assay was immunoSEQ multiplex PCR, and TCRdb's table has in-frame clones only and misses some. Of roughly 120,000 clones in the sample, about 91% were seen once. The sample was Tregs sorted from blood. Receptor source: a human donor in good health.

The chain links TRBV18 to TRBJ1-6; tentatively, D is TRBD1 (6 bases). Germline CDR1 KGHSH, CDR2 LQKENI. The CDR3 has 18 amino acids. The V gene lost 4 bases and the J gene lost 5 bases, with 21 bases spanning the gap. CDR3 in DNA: TGTGCCAGCTCACGACTTCTACGTAACAGGGATAATAATTCACCCCTCCACTTT. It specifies CASSRLLRNRDNNSPLHF.

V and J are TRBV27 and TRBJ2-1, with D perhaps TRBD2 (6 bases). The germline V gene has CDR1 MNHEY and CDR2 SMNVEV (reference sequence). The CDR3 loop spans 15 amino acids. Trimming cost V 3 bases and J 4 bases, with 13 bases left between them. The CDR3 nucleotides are TGTGCCAGCAGTTTTTATAGCGGACTGTACAATGAGCAGTTCTTC. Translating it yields CASSFYSGLYNEQFF.

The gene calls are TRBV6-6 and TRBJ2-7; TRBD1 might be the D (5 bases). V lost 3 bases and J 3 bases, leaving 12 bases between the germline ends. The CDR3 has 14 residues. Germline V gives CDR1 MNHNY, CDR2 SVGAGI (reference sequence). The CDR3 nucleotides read TGTGCCAGCAGTTATGACCGGCAGGGCTACGAGCAGTACTTC. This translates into CASSYDRQGYEQYF.

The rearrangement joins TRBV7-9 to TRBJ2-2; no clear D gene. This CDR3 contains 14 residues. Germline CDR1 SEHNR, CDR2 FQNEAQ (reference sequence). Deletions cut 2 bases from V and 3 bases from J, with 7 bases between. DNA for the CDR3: TGTGCCAGCAGCTTATTCCAGGACACCGGGGAGCTGTTTTTT. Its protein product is CASSLFQDTGELFF.